This T cell receptor beta chain originates from a study of shared clonotypes between healthy human individuals. About the research overall: CD4 naive and CD4 memory each took three plates per donor, while CD8 naive took two and CD8 memory one. Study-level findings and limits: Estimated clonotype richness was generally higher in naive than memory subsets.

Points on this clone: As yet, its antigen is unknown.

The CDR3 is 14 residues long. Trimming shortened V by 3 bases and J by 3 bases, and 12 bases separated the two germline ends. Germline assignment: CDR1 SGHNT and CDR2 YYREEE (reference sequence). The method was immunoSEQ multiplex PCR; TCRdb's version includes in-frame clones alone and lacks a portion of them. The table has hundreds of thousands of clones, 73% seen once. V usage is TRBV5-4 and J usage is TRBJ1-1; D remains ambiguous. The sequence was obtained from a woman aged 25-40 years in good health. Sample: memory CD4+ T cells sorted from blood. Subset described: CD45RA-negative fraction. The CDR3 loop is CASSSWQDDTEAFF. CDR3 DNA sequence: TGTGCCAGCAGCTCTTGGCAGGACGACACTGAAGCTTTCTTT. The variable domain in full, completed from reference TRBV5-4 and TRBJ1-1, reads ETGVTQSPTHLIKTRGQQVTLRCSSQSGHNTVSWYQQALGQGPQFIFQYYREEENGRGNFPPRFSGLQFPNYSSELNVNALELDDSALYLCASSSWQDDTEAFFGQGTRLTVV.